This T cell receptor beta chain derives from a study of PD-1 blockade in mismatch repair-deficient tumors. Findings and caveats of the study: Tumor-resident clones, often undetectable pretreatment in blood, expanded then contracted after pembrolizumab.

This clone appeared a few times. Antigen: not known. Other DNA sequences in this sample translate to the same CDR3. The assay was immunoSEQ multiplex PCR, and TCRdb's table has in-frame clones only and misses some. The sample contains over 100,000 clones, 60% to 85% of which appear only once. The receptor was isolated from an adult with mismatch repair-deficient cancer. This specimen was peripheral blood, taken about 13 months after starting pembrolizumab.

CDR3 nucleotides: TGTGCTAGTGGTTTGGGACTAGCGGGAGTCGAGCAGTACTTC. It translates to CASGLGLAGVEQYF. The J gene is TRBJ2-7, the V gene TRBV12-5; TRBD2 matches at 12 bases. The junction had 1 base not matched to a gene; V was cut back by 1 base and J by 6 bases. This CDR3 has 14 amino acids. Germline loops: CDR1 LGHNT, CDR2 FRNRAP.